The clone carrying this T cell receptor (beta chain) turned up a few times. Its antigen remains unidentified. This entry is derived from a study of human T cells and chemical hapten exposure. Across the study: The study sensitized with 2% DPC on an approximately 2 cm by approximately 2 cm patch of upper inner arm skin. Study outcomes and limitations: With regard to DPC sensitization, TCRs above 1 in 1000 frequency did not change.

The V end lost 5 bases, the J end lost 7 bases, and 12 bases lay between the germline ends. Germline CDR1 SGHAT, CDR2 FQNNGV. The CDR3 totals 13 residues. Individual cDNA molecules (in the library) carried attached unique molecular identifiers. TCRdb reanalysed the RACE reads using MiXCR and keeps one entry per CDR3 protein. The sample holds roughly 80,000 distinct CDR3 sequences, over 8.5% seen once. Time point denoted: patch test 1, 2 weeks after DPC sensitization. Treatment noted: therapeutic diphenylcyclopropenone sensitization with weekly scalp DPC. Sample donors consisted of patients with alopecia, aged 18 to 70 years, who were suitable for DPC.

The rearrangement links TRBV11-2 to TRBJ2-1; D is undetermined. The source was whole blood, collected in connection with sensitization to the hapten diphenylcyclopropenone (DPC). The clonotype originates from a woman aged 45 to 65 with alopecia areata. Some clones in this sample may be carry-over from other donors' samples. The CDR3 coding sequence is TGTGCCAGCAGCCGCTATACGAGGAATGAGCAGTTCTTC. Protein product: CASSRYTRNEQFF.